These T cell receptor beta chains were read from a single sample in a study of cytomegalovirus exposure and HLA in healthy donors. Libraries were prepared by immunoSEQ multiplex PCR; TCRdb keeps only in-frame clonotypes and omits some of them. The profile shows about 55,000 clones, roughly 71% of them singletons. The specimen was PBMCs. The receptors derive from a man aged 35-49 years in good health and CMV-seropositive. CDR3s include the opening cysteine and the closing phenylalanine or tryptophan. The D gene is left open where the match is weak. Clone sizes are given selectively: once, few, many, or a class where the clone is expanded.

J,V,D,size,DNA,CDR3
TRBJ1-1,TRBV14,NA,few,TGTGCCAGCAGCCTCGCTGAAGCTTTCTTT,CASSLAEAFF
TRBJ2-7,TRBV18,TRBD1,NA,TGTGCCAGCTCACCACCCTACGAAGGACAGGGGGCATACGAGCAGTACTTC,CASSPPYEGQGAYEQYF
TRBJ2-7,TRBV7-9,NA,NA,TGTGCCAGCAGCTGGGCAGGGAAGTTCGACGAGCAGTACTTC,CASSWAGKFDEQYF
TRBJ1-4,TRBV29-1,TRBD1,NA,TGCAGCGTTGGTGGGACAGCAACTAATGAAAAACTGTTTTTT,CSVGGTATNEKLFF
TRBJ1-2,TRBV4-1,TRBD1,NA,TGCGCCAGCAGCCAAGGGAGGGCAGGGGGCGATGGCTACACCTTC,CASSQGRAGGDGYTF
TRBJ1-1,TRBV5-1,NA,few,TGCGCCAGCAGCCGAGGACACGCTCGAACGAGGACTGAAGCTTTCTTT,CASSRGHARTRTEAFF
TRBJ2-1,TRBV6-4,NA,NA,TGTGCCAGCAGTGACTCGGCTTACAATGAGCAGTTCTTC,CASSDSAYNEQFF
TRBJ2-5,TRBV2,TRBD2,once,TGTGCCAGCAACAGCGGGGGGCTCCAAGAGACCCAGTACTTC,CASNSGGLQETQYF
TRBJ1-5,TRBV4-1,TRBD1,NA,TGCGCCAGCAGCCCACGGACAGGTTCCTTCGTTCAGCCCCAGCATTTT,CASSPRTGSFVQPQHF
TRBJ1-1,TRBV7-2,NA,few,TGTGCCAGCAGCTTAGCGGGCCCCCGCACTGAAGCTTTCTTT,CASSLAGPRTEAFF
TRBJ1-1,TRBV6-1,NA,few,TGTGCCAGCAGGCGGGACTTACGAGAGGTCGCTGAAGCTTTCTTT,CASRRDLREVAEAFF
TRBJ2-2,TRBV10-3,NA,NA,TGTGCCATCAGTGAGTCGAGTGCAGGGGCGGGGGAGCTGTTTTTT,CAISESSAGAGELFF
TRBJ1-6,TRBV2,NA,NA,TGTGCCAGCACCCTAGGAGGGCAGTTATATAATTCACCCCTCCACTTT,CASTLGGQLYNSPLHF
TRBJ2-1,TRBV28,TRBD2,NA,TGTGCCAGCAGCCCTCCAGCGGGGGCAAGCAATGAGCAGTTCTTC,CASSPPAGASNEQFF
TRBJ2-1,TRBV6-1,NA,few,TGTGCCAGCAGTGTGGGTCCAGCGCGCGAGCAGTTCTTC,CASSVGPAREQFF
TRBJ2-7,TRBV7-8,NA,NA,TGTGCCAGCAGAACGGGGTTGGGGGGGCGAGATTACGAGCAGTACTTC,CASRTGLGGRDYEQYF
TRBJ1-1,TRBV6-5,NA,NA,TGTGCCAGCAGGCCCCCCGGACAGAACACTGAAGCTTTCTTT,CASRPPGQNTEAFF
TRBJ1-2,TRBV25-1,TRBD1,once,TGTGCCAGCAGTGAATTGGGTAACCCGGGACAGGGGTTCTATGGCTACACCTTC,CASSELGNPGQGFYGYTF
TRBJ1-6,TRBV5-1,NA,NA,TGCGCCAGCAGCATTAGACAGCCGAATTCACCCCTCCACTTT,CASSIRQPNSPLHF
TRBJ1-2,TRBV30,TRBD1,NA,TGTGCCTGGATGGGGACAGGGGCATCTAACTATGGCTACACCTTC,CAWMGTGASNYGYTF
TRBJ2-7,TRBV29-1,NA,NA,TGCAGCGTTGAAGATCGAGCATACTACGAGCAGTACTTC,CSVEDRAYYEQYF
TRBJ1-1,TRBV19,NA,once,TGTGCCAGTAGCGGTTTCTCGACAGTGAACACTGAAGCTTTCTTT,CASSGFSTVNTEAFF
TRBJ2-2,TRBV19,NA,NA,TGTGCCAGTAGTATGCGGGTGGGTGCAGGGAACACCGGGGAGCTGTTTTTT,CASSMRVGAGNTGELFF
TRBJ2-5,TRBV19,TRBD1,NA,TGTGCCAGTAGTATGGACAGGGGGCAAGAGACCCAGTACTTC,CASSMDRGQETQYF
TRBJ2-6,TRBV18,NA,NA,TGTGCCAGCTCACCCCAGGCAGGGGCCCTCTCTGGGGCCAACGTCCTGACTTTC,CASSPQAGALSGANVLTF
TRBJ1-2,TRBV4-1,TRBD1,NA,TGCGCCAGCAGCCTTGGGACAGGGGGGGATGGCTACACCTTC,CASSLGTGGDGYTF
TRBJ1-2,TRBV9,NA,NA,TGTGCCAGCAGCGGTGGCAGGGGCTATGGCTACACCTTC,CASSGGRGYGYTF
TRBJ2-7,TRBV5-1,NA,few,TGCGCCAGCAGCTTGGCCCCCCAGGGTAGCTACGAGCAGTACTTC,CASSLAPQGSYEQYF
TRBJ2-2,TRBV10-3,TRBD2,NA,TGTGCCATCAGTGAGTCCCCTAGCGGGGGGGCTACCGGGGAGCTGTTTTTT,CAISESPSGGATGELFF